A single sample gave rise to the 21 T cell receptor beta chains below, sequenced in a study of shared clonotypes between healthy human individuals. Libraries were prepared by immunoSEQ multiplex PCR; TCRdb keeps only in-frame clonotypes and omits some of them. This table has hundreds of thousands of clones, roughly 84% appearing once. Sequencing was carried out using memory CD8+ T cells sorted from blood. Subset in this sample: CD45RO+ cells pooled with CCR7-negative TemRA cells. The source of these receptors is a man in his late teens or twenties in good health.

The chain couples TRBV27 to TRBJ1-1, with D possibly matching TRBD1 (5 bases). Per the germline V gene, CDR1 is MNHEY and CDR2 is SMNVEV (reference sequence). Trimming cost V 6 bases and J 0 bases, with 14 bases left between them. The CDR3 runs 15 residues. For the CDR3, the DNA is TGTGCCAGCAGCCCGAATGGGGGGATGAACACTGAAGCTTTCTTT. Amino acids: CASSPNGGMNTEAFF.

The CDR3 sequence: CASSLGTGDGHEQYF. In nucleotides, the CDR3 is TGCGCCAGCAGCTTGGGGACAGGGGATGGCCACGAGCAGTACTTC. The gene calls are TRBV5-1 and TRBJ2-7; 9 bases align to TRBD1. Germline CDR1 SGHRS, CDR2 YFSETQ. The CDR3 is made up of 15 amino acids. V shed 0 bases, J shed 5 bases, and the junction held 6 bases outside the gene matches.

This chain connects TRBV6-5 to TRBJ2-5; 10 positions agree with TRBD2. The CDR3 sequence is 15 residues long. CDR1 MNHEY and CDR2 SVGAGI come from the germline V gene. J was trimmed by 2 bases and V by 0 bases; bases with no gene match: 0. Here the CDR3 reads CASSYSTSGQETQYF. The CDR3 DNA reads as TGTGCCAGCAGTTACTCGACTAGCGGGCAAGAGACCCAGTACTTC.

This chain uses TRBV6-4 with TRBJ1-5; 8 positions match TRBD1. Germline V lookup: CDR1 MRHNA, CDR2 SNTAGT. With 7 bases clipped from V and 2 bases from J, the junction kept 19 bases outside the gene matches. CDR3 size: 19 residues. Written as DNA, the CDR3 is TGTGCCAGCACCCGAAGCCGCCCGGAGGACAGGGTGGGCAATCAGCCCCAGCATTTT. It is translated as CASTRSRPEDRVGNQPQHF.

This chain links TRBV28 with TRBJ1-1; 9 bases line up with TRBD1. V trimming: 5 bases; J trimming: 1 base; junction bases outside the gene matches: 8. The CDR3 is 16 residues long. CDR1 and CDR2 from the germline V gene are MDHEN and SYDVKM. This CDR3 is CASSPTGQGRNTEAFF. The CDR3 bases are TGTGCCAGCAGTCCGACCGGACAGGGGAGGAACACTGAAGCTTTCTTT.

The rearrangement links TRBV28 to TRBJ2-3; TRBD1 aligns across 7 bases. This CDR3 has 15 amino acids. Trimming cost V 5 bases and J 0 bases; bases outside gene matches: 5. Germline V lookup: CDR1 MDHEN, CDR2 SYDVKM. The CDR3 coding sequence is TGTGCCAGCAGTCGGGGACAGCTTAGCACAGATACGCAGTATTTT. It specifies CASSRGQLSTDTQYF.

This clone was observed many times. The gene calls are TRBV30 and TRBJ2-2; TRBD2 matches at 9 bases. With 3 bases clipped from V and 6 bases from J, the junction kept 5 bases outside the gene matches. Germline-derived CDR1 and CDR2 are GTSNPN and SVGIG (reference sequence). The CDR3 is made up of 14 amino acids. The CDR3 protein is CAWSGGGAAGELFF. The CDR3 DNA is TGTGCCTGGAGCGGCGGGGGGGCGGCCGGGGAGCTGTTTTTT.

This chain connects TRBV6-1 to TRBJ2-7; 9 bases align to TRBD1. Trimming at V came to 3 bases and at J to 4 bases, leaving 4 bases not matched to a gene. This CDR3 is built from 14 residues. Germline V gene sequence: CDR1 MNHNS, CDR2 SASEGT. This CDR3 reads CASSDGTGPYEQYF. The CDR3 DNA follows: TGTGCCAGCAGTGATGGGACAGGGCCATACGAGCAGTACTTC.

The CDR3 sequence: CASSQRGTSGFADTQYF. The CDR3, as DNA: TGCGCCAGCAGCCAAAGGGGGACTAGCGGGTTCGCAGATACGCAGTATTTT. V is TRBV4-3 and J is TRBJ2-3; 12 nucleotides line up with TRBD2. The CDR3 loop spans 17 amino acids. Looked up from germline, CDR1 is LGHNA and CDR2 is YSLEER. V lost 2 bases, J lost 4 bases, and 7 bases stayed unmatched.

CDR3 loop: CASRGEGSYEQYF. The CDR3 DNA sequence: TGTGCCAGCCGCGGGGAGGGCTCCTACGAGCAGTACTTC. The rearrangement links TRBV7-9 to TRBJ2-7, with TRBD2 matching 7 bases. The CDR3 totals 13 residues. Germline values: CDR1 SEHNR, CDR2 FQNEAQ (reference sequence). V was clipped by 8 bases and J by 0 bases; unmatched bases: 4.

V gene TRBV27 combines with J gene TRBJ2-7, with 8 bases fitting TRBD1. CDR3 length equals 13 residues. V was clipped by 5 bases and J by 3 bases; unmatched bases: 3. Germline V gene data show CDR1 as MNHEY and CDR2 as SMNVEV (reference sequence). The CDR3 loop is CASSPGTGYEQYF. For the CDR3, the DNA is TGTGCCAGCAGTCCAGGGACAGGCTACGAGCAGTACTTC.

The genes are TRBV9 and TRBJ2-1; D possibly corresponds to TRBD2 (5 bases). The CDR3 has 14 residues. CDR1 SGDLS and CDR2 YYNGEE come from the germline V gene. V dropped 5 bases and J dropped 7 bases, with 16 bases sitting between them. The CDR3 here is CASSLPSRENEQFF. The CDR3 DNA is TGTGCCAGCAGTCTTCCCAGTAGGGAGAATGAGCAGTTCTTC.

V and J are TRBV7-9 and TRBJ2-3, with D tentatively TRBD1 (5 bases). Germline V gene sequence: CDR1 SEHNR, CDR2 FQNEAQ (reference sequence). The CDR3 consists of 11 residues. Trimming shortened V by 8 bases and J by 9 bases, and 12 bases separated the two germline ends. CDR3 in amino acids: CASEQEGTQYF. The CDR3 DNA follows: TGTGCCAGCGAACAGGAAGGCACGCAGTATTTT.

The rearrangement links TRBV5-1 to TRBJ2-7; D unclear. Per the germline V gene, CDR1 is SGHRS and CDR2 is YFSETQ. Trimming removed 0 bases from V and 3 bases from J, with 7 bases in between. The CDR3 consists of 13 residues. The chain's CDR3 is CASSLGQVYEQYF. Written as DNA, the CDR3 is TGCGCCAGCAGCTTGGGGCAGGTCTACGAGCAGTACTTC.

The gene calls are TRBV27 and TRBJ2-5; TRBD2 is a possible D gene (6 bases). Per the germline V gene, CDR1 is MNHEY and CDR2 is SMNVEV (reference sequence). V dropped 4 bases and J dropped 1 base, with 22 bases sitting between them. This CDR3 region has 18 residues. CDR3 loop: CASSSYFPGLRPQETQYF. CDR3 nucleotide sequence: TGTGCCAGCAGTTCCTACTTCCCGGGACTCAGACCCCAAGAGACCCAGTACTTC.

The CDR3 here is CASSGWTHYSSYNEQFF. Here the CDR3 DNA reads TGTGCCAGCAGCGGATGGACTCACTACAGCTCCTACAATGAGCAGTTCTTC. The chain combines TRBV11-2 with TRBJ2-1; TRBD2 is a possible D gene (5 bases). The CDR3 runs 17 residues. Trimming took 5 bases from V and 0 from J, leaving 17 bases between them. The germline V gene encodes CDR1 SGHAT and CDR2 FQNNGV.

The chain has TRBV6-6 and TRBJ1-3; a weak D match, TRBD1 (6 bases). Trimming stripped 11 bases from V and 3 bases from J, with 17 bases between. The CDR3 contains 14 residues. The germline CDR1 and CDR2 sequences are MNHNY and SVGAGI (reference sequence). CDR3 residues: CASFGGANGNTIYF. The DNA of the CDR3 is TGTGCCTCTTTCGGGGGCGCGAATGGAAACACCATATATTTT.

The rearrangement links TRBV15 to TRBJ1-4, with a weak D call TRBD1 (5 bases). Germline V CDR1 and CDR2: LNHNV, YYDKDF (reference sequence). The CDR3 has 15 amino acids. Trimming shortened V by 1 base and J by 8 bases, and 14 bases separated the two germline ends. DNA for the CDR3: TGTGCCACCAGCAGAGTAACGGGGGGTTTGGAAAAACTGTTTTTT. Amino acids: CATSRVTGGLEKLFF.

V is TRBV28 and J is TRBJ2-3; 10 positions match TRBD2. V lost 3 bases to trimming and J lost 0 bases; unmatched junction nucleotides: 9. CDR3 length equals 18 residues. The germline V gene has CDR1 MDHEN and CDR2 SYDVKM. Here the CDR3 DNA reads TGTGCCAGCAGTTTGCTGGCTAGCGGGGGCCTTAGCACAGATACGCAGTATTTT. Encoded protein: CASSLLASGGLSTDTQYF.

This clone has ten or more counts. The chain links TRBV5-1 to TRBJ2-7; D is unresolved. CDR3 length equals 13 residues. Germline-derived CDR1 and CDR2 are SGHRS and YFSETQ. V lost 1 base and J lost 4, with 9 bases in between. Here the CDR3 reads CASSLPGEYEQYF. CDR3 in DNA: TGCGCCAGCAGCTTGCCGGGCGAGTACGAGCAGTACTTC. The variable domain in full, with the rest retrieved from reference TRBV5-1 and TRBJ2-7, is KAGVTQTPRYLIKTRGQQVTLSCSPISGHRSVSWYQQTPGQGLQFLFEYFSETQRNKGNFPGRFSGRQFSNSRSEMNVSTLELGDSALYLCASSLPGEYEQYFGPGTRLTVT.

This chain uses TRBV2 with TRBJ1-1; no definite D call. Germline V gene data show CDR1 as SNHLY and CDR2 as FYNNEI. The V gene lost 3 bases and the J gene lost 0 bases, with 8 bases spanning the gap. This CDR3 region has 14 residues. Here the CDR3 reads CASSDIGLNTEAFF. The CDR3 DNA sequence: TGTGCCAGCAGTGATATCGGGTTGAACACTGAAGCTTTCTTT.